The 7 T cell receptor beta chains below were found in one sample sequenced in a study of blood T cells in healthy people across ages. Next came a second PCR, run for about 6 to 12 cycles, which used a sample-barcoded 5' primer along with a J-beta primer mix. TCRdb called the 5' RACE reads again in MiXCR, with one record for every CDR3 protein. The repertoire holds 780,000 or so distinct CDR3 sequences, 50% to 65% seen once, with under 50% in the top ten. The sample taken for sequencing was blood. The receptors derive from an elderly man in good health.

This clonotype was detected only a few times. This CDR3 is CASSLRTLGYNEQFF. CDR3 in DNA: TGTGCCAGCAGCTTACGCACGCTCGGGTACAATGAGCAGTTCTTC. The chain employs TRBV11-2 and TRBJ2-1; no clear D. CDR1 SGHAT and CDR2 FQNNGV come from the germline V gene. The CDR3 spans 15 residues. V lost 2 bases and J lost 4, with 12 bases in between.

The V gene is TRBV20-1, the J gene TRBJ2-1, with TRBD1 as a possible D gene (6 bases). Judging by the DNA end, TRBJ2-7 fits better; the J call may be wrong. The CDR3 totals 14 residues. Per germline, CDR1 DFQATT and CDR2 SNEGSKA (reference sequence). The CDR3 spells CSARDRGGIYEQYF. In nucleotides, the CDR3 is TGCAGTGCTAGAGACAGGGGTGGCATCTACGAGCAGTACTTC.

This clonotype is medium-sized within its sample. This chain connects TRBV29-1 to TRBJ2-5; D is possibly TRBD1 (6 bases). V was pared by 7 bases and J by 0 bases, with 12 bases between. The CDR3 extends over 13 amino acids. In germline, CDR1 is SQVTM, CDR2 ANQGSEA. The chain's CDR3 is CSGGDTNQETQYF. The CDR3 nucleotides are TGCAGCGGAGGGGACACCAACCAAGAGACCCAGTACTTC.

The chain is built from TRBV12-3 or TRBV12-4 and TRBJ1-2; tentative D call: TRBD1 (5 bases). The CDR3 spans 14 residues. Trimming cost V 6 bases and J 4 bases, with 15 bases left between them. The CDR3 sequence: CASSPGAQTYGYTF. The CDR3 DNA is TGTGCCAGCAGCCCCGGGGCCCAGACCTATGGCTACACCTTC.

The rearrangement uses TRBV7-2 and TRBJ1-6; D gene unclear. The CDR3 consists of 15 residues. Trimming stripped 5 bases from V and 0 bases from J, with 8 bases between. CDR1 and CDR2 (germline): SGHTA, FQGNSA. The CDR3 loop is CASSLKSSYNSPLHF. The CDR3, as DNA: TGTGCCAGCAGCCTTAAGAGCTCCTATAATTCACCCCTCCACTTT.

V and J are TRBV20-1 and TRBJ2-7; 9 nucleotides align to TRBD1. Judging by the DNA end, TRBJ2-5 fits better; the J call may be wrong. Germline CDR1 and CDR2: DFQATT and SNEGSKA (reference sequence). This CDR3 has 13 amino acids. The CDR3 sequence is CSAATGGRETQYF. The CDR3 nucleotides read TGCAGTGCTGCGACAGGGGGAAGGGAGACCCAGTACTTC.

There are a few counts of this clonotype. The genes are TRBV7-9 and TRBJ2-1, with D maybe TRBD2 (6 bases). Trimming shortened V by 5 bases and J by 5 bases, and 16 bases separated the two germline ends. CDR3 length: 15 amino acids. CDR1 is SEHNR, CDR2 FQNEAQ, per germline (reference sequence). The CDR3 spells CASSQPGTPNNEQFF. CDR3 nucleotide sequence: TGTGCCAGCAGCCAACCCGGGACTCCTAACAATGAGCAGTTCTTC.